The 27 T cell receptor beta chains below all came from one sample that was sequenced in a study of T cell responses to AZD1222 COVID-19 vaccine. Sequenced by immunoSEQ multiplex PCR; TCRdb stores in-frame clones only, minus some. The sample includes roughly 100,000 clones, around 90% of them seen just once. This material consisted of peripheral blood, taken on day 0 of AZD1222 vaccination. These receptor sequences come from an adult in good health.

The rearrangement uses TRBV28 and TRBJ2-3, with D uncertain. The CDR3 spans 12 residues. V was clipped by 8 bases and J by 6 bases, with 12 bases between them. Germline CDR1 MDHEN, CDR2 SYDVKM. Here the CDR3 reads CASGLGWDTQYF. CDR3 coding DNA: TGTGCCAGCGGGTTGGGGTGGGATACGCAGTATTTT.

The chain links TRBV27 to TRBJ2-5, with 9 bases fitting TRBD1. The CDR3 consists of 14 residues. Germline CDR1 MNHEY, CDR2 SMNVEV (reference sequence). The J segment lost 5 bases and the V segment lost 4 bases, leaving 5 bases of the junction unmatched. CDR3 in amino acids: CASSSSTGGETQYF. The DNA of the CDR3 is TGTGCCAGCAGTTCATCAACAGGGGGCGAGACCCAGTACTTC.

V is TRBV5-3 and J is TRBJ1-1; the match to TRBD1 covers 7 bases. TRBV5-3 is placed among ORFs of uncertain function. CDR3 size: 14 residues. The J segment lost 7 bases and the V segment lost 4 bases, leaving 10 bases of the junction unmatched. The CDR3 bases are TGTGCCAGAAGCCCTGGGACAGATCACCTTGAAGCTTTCTTT. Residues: CARSPGTDHLEAFF.

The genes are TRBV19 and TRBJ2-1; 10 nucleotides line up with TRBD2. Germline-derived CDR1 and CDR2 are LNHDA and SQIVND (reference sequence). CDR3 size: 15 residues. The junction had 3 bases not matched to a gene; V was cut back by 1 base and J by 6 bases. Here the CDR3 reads CASSIASGGGNEQFF. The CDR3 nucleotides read TGTGCCAGTAGTATAGCTAGCGGGGGAGGCAATGAGCAGTTCTTC. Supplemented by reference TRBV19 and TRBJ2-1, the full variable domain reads DGGITQSPKYLFRKEGQNVTLSCEQNLNHDAMYWYRQDPGQGLRLIYYSQIVNDFQKGDIAEGYSVSREKKESFPLTVTSAQKNPTAFYLCASSIASGGGNEQFFGPGTRLTVL.

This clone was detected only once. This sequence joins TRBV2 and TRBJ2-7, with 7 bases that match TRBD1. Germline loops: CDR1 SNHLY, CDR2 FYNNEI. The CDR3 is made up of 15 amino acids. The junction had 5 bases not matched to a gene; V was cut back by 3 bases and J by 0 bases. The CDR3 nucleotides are TGTGCCAGCAGTGAGGGGAGACAGGGCTCCTACGAGCAGTACTTC. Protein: CASSEGRQGSYEQYF. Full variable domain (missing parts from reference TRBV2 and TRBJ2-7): EPEVTQTPSHQVTQMGQEVILRCVPISNHLYFYWYRQILGQKVEFLVSFYNNEISEKSEIFDDQFSVERPDGSNFTLKIRSTKLEDSAMYFCASSEGRQGSYEQYFGPGTRLTVT.

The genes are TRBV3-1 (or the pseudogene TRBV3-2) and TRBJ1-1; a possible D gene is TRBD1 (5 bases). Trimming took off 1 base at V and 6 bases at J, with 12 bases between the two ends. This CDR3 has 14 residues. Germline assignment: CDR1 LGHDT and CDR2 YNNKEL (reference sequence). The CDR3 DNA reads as TGTGCCAGCAGCCAAGGGGGCGTGAGCGCTGAAGCTTTCTTT. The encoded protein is CASSQGGVSAEAFF.

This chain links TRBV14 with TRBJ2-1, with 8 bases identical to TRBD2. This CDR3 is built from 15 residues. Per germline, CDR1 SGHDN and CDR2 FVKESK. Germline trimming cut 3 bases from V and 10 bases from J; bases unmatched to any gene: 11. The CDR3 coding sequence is TGTGCCAGCAGCCATGCCCCCCGGGGGGGCCGGGAGCAGTTCTTC. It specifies CASSHAPRGGREQFF.

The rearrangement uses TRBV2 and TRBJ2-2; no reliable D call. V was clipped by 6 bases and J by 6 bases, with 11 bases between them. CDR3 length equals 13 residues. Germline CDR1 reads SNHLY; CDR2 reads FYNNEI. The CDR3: CASSLGVPGELFF. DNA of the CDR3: TGTGCCAGCAGCCTAGGTGTCCCCGGGGAGCTGTTTTTT. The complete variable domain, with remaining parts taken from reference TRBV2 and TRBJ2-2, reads EPEVTQTPSHQVTQMGQEVILRCVPISNHLYFYWYRQILGQKVEFLVSFYNNEISEKSEIFDDQFSVERPDGSNFTLKIRSTKLEDSAMYFCASSLGVPGELFFGEGSRLTVL.

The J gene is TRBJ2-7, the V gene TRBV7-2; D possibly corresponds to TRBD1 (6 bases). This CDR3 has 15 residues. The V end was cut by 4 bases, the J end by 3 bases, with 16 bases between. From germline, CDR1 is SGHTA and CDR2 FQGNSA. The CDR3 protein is CASSYAAGDHYEQYF. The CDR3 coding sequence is TGTGCCAGCAGCTACGCAGCAGGGGACCACTACGAGCAGTACTTC. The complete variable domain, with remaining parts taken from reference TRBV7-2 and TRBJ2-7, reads GAGVSQSPSNKVTEKGKDVELRCDPISGHTALYWYRQSLGQGLEFLIYFQGNSAPDKSGLPSDRFSAERTGGSVSTLTIQRTQQEDSAVYLCASSYAAGDHYEQYFGPGTRLTVT.

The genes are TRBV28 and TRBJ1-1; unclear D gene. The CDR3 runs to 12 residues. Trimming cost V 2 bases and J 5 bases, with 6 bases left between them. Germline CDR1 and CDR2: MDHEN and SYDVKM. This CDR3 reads CASSLGLTEAFF. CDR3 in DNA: TGTGCCAGCAGTTTAGGTTTGACTGAAGCTTTCTTT.

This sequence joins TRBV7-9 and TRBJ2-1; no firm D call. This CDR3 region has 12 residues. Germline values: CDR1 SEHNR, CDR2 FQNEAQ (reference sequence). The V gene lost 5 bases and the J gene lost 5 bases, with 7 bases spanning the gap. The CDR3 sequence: CASSLANNEQFF. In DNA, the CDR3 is TGTGCCAGCAGCCTCGCAAACAATGAGCAGTTCTTC. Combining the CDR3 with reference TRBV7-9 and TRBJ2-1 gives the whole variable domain DTGVSQNPRHKITKRGQNVTFRCDPISEHNRLYWYRQTLGQGPEFLTYFQNEAQLEKSRLLSDRFSAERPKGSFSTLEIQRTEQGDSAMYLCASSLANNEQFFGPGTRLTVL.

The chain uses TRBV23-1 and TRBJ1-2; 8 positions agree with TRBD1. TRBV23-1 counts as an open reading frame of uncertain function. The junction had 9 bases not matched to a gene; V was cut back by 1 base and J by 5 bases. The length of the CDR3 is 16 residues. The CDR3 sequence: CASSQLAQGVRYGYTF. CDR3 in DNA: TGCGCCAGCAGTCAATTGGCACAGGGGGTAAGGTATGGCTACACCTTC.

The CDR3 DNA follows: TGTGCCAGCAGTTCCGGGGGCTGGATGGACGGGGATGGCCAGTACTTC. Its protein product is CASSSGGWMDGDGQYF. The chain combines TRBV2 with TRBJ2-5, with D possibly being TRBD1 or TRBD2 (6 bases each). This CDR3 contains 16 residues. V shed 5 bases and J shed 10 bases, with 26 bases lying between them. Germline V gene lookup returns CDR1 SNHLY and CDR2 FYNNEI.

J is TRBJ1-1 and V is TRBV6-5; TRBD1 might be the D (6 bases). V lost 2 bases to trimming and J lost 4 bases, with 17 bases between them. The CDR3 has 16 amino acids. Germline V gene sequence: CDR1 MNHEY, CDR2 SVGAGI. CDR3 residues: CASSYSGGPGSTEAFF. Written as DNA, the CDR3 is TGTGCCAGCAGTTACAGTGGGGGGCCAGGGAGCACTGAAGCTTTCTTT.

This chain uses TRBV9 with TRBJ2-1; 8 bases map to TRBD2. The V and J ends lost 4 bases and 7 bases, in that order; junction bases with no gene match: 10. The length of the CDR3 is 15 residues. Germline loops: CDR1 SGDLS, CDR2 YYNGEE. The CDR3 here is CASSLSGGARNEQFF. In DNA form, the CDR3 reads TGTGCCAGCAGCCTCAGCGGGGGAGCGAGGAATGAGCAGTTCTTC.

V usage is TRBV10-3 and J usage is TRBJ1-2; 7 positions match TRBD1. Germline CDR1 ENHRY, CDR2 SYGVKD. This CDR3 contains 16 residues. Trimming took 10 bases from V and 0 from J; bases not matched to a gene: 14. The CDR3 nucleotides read TGTGCCAGCTCGGAACACCGACAGGGAACTAACTATGGCTACACCTTC. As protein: CASSEHRQGTNYGYTF.

The CDR3 here is CASSQQKNTEAFF. CDR3 bases: TGTGCCAGCAGCCAACAGAAGAACACTGAAGCTTTCTTT. The chain links TRBV7-3 to TRBJ1-1; D is undetermined. V gave up 5 bases and J gave up 1 base, with 8 bases separating them. CDR1 SGHTA and CDR2 FQGTGA come from the germline V gene. The CDR3 is made up of 13 amino acids. The whole variable domain, filled in from reference TRBV7-3 and TRBJ1-1, reads GAGVSQTPSNKVTEKGKYVELRCDPISGHTALYWYRQSLGQGPEFLIYFQGTGAADDSGLPNDRFFAVRPEGSVSTLKIQRTERGDSAVYLCASSQQKNTEAFFGQGTRLTVV.

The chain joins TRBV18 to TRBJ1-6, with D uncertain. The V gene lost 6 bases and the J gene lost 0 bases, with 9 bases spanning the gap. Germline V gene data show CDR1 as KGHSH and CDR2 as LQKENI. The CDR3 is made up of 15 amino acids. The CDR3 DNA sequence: TGTGCCAGCTCGGATAGCAGCTCCTATAATTCACCCCTCCACTTT. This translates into CASSDSSSYNSPLHF. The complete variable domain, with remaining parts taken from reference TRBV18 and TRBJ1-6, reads NAGVMQNPRHLVRRRGQEARLRCSPMKGHSHVYWYRQLPEEGLKFMVYLQKENIIDESGMPKERFSAEFPKEGPSILRIQQVVRGDSAAYFCASSDSSSYNSPLHFGNGTRLTVT.

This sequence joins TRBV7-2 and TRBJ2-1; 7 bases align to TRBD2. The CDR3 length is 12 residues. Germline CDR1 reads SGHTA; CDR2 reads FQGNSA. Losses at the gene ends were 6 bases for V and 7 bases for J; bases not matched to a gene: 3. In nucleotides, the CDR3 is TGTGCCAGCAGGATGGGAGGGAATGAGCAGTTCTTC. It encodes CASRMGGNEQFF. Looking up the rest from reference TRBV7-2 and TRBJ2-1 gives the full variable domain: GAGVSQSPSNKVTEKGKDVELRCDPISGHTALYWYRQSLGQGLEFLIYFQGNSAPDKSGLPSDRFSAERTGGSVSTLTIQRTQQEDSAVYLCASRMGGNEQFFGPGTRLTVL.

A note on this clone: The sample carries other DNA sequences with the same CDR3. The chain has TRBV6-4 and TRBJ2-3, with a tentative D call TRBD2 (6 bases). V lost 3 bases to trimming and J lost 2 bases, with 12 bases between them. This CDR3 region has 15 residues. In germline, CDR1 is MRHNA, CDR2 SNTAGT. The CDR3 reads CASSESGGNTDTQYF. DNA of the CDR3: TGTGCCAGCAGTGAATCCGGCGGGAACACAGATACGCAGTATTTT.

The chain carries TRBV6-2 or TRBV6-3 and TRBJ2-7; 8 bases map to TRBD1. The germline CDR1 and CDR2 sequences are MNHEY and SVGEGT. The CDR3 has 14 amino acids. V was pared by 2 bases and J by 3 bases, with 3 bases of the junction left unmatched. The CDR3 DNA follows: TGTGCCAGCAGTTACGGGGACAGGATCTACGAGCAGTACTTC. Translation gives CASSYGDRIYEQYF.

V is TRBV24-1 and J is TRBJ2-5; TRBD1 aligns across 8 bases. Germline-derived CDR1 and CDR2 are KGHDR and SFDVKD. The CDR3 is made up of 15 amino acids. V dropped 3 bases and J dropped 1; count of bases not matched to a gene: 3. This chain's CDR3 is CATSDPTGGQETQYF. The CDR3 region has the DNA TGTGCCACCAGTGATCCCACAGGGGGCCAAGAGACCCAGTACTTC.

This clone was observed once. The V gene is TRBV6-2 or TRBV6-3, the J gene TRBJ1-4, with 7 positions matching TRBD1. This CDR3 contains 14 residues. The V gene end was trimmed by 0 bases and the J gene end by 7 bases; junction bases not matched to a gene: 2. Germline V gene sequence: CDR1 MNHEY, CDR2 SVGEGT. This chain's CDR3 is CASSYSRGLEKLFF. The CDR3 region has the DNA TGTGCCAGCAGTTACTCGAGGGGGCTTGAAAAACTGTTTTTT.

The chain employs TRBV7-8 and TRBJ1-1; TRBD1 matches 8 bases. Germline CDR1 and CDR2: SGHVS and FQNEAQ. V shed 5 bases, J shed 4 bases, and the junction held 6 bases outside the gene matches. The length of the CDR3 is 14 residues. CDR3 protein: CASSGYRGGTEAFF. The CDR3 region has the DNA TGTGCCAGCAGCGGATACAGGGGGGGCACTGAAGCTTTCTTT.

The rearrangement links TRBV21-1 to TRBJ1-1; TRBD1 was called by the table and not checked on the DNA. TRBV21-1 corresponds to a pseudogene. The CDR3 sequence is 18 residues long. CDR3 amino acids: CASSKVGDTPAQDTEAFF. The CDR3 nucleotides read TGTGCCAGCAGCAAAGTAGGGGACACCCCCGCTCAGGACACTGAAGCTTTCTTT.

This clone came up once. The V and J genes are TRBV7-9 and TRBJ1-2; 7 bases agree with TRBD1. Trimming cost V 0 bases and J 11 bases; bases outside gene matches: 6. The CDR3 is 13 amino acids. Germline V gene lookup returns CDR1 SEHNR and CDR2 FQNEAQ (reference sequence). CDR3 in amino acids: CASSLAPDRQYTF. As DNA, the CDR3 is TGTGCCAGCAGCTTAGCCCCGGACAGGCAGTACACCTTC.

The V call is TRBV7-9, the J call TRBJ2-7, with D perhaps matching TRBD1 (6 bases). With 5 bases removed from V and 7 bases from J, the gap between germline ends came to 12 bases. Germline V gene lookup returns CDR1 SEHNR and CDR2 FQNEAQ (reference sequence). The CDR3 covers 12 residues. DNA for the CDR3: TGTGCCAGCAGCCCAGGGGCTGGGGAGCAGTACTTC. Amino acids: CASSPGAGEQYF.